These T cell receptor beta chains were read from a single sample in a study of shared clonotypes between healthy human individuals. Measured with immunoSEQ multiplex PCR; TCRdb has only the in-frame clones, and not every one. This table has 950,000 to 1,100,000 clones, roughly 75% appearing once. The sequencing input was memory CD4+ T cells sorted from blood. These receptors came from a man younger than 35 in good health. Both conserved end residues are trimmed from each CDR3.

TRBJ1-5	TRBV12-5	ASVLDRYQPQH
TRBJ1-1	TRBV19	ASSPQDRYAEAF
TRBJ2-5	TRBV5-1	ASSLEAAAGGETQY
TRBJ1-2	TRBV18	ASSWAAQDYGYT
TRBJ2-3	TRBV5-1	ASSLAGTSTDTQY
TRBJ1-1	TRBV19	ASNEGPRNTEAF
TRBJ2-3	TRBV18	ASSPQGGTDTQY
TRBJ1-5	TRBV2	ASSVRGGGQPQH
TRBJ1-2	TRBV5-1	ASSLADGELYGYT
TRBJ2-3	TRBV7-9	ASRRDLSTDTQY
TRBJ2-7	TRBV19	ASSSGSAPEQY
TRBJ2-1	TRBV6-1	ASSEGGEQF
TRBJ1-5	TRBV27	ASSLGFYQPQH
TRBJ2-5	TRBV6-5	ASRWGALETQY
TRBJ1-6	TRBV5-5	ASSSGSDNSPLH
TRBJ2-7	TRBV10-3	AAGTNPEEQY
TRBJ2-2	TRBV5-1	ASSLGGGVTGELF
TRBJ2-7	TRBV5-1	ASSLEGGSSYEQY
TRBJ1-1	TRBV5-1	ASSLAQNTEAF
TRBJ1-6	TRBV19	ASTQGGGNGNSPLH
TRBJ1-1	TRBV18	ASSPPNMNTEAF
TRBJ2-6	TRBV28	ASSPGTGWSGANVLT
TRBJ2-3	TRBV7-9	ASSQQDTQY
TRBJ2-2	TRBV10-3	AIRFGTSAGHTGELF